The 7 T cell receptor beta chains below come from one sample, sequenced in a study of T cells in Graves' hyperthyroidism and ophthalmopathy. TCR beta CDR3 region amplification was performed from RNA transcripts. The HTBI primer set drove a first-round RT-PCR of the TCR CDR3. TCRdb redid the calling of the multiplex PCR reads with MiXCR, one entry per CDR3 protein. Of approximately 220,000 distinct CDR3 sequences listed, about 18% are singletons. Sequencing used blood. These receptors originate from a man aged 35-49 years with Graves' hyperthyroidism.

The chain uses TRBV30 and TRBJ1-2; D is undetermined. The V gene lost 2 bases and the J gene lost 4 bases, with 8 bases spanning the gap. The CDR3 length is 12 residues. Germline lookup yields CDR1 GTSNPN and CDR2 SVGIG (reference sequence). The CDR3 loop reads CAWSPIGYGYTF. CDR3 sequence (DNA): TGTGCCTGGAGTCCCATAGGCTATGGCTACACCTTC.

The rearrangement links TRBV5-6 to TRBJ2-7; 8 bases align to TRBD1. J gave up 4 bases and V 3 bases, and 9 bases lay outside the gene matches. This CDR3 is 15 amino acids long. In germline, CDR1 is SGHDT, CDR2 YYEEEE. The CDR3 bases are TGTGCCAGCAGCTCCGCGGGACAGGAGACGTACGAGCAGTACTTC. Translating gives CASSSAGQETYEQYF.

This clonotype has at least ten counts. The J gene is TRBJ2-7, the V gene TRBV6-1; weak D call: TRBD2 (6 bases). This CDR3 spans 13 amino acids. Germline values: CDR1 MNHNS, CDR2 SASEGT. V was cut by 6 bases and J by 6 bases, with 15 bases left in between. CDR3 in amino acids: CASRAPAGFEQYF. The CDR3 nucleotides read TGTGCCAGCAGGGCGCCCGCGGGGTTCGAGCAGTACTTC.

The table lists this clonotype with many counts. The rearrangement joins TRBV7-2 to TRBJ2-5, with 14 bases matching TRBD2. The CDR3 runs 16 residues. Trimming cost V 6 bases and J 7 bases; bases outside gene matches: 10. Germline V gene lookup returns CDR1 SGHTA and CDR2 FQGNSA. CDR3 sequence reads: CASRTSGGAGGVTQYF. The CDR3 DNA sequence: TGTGCCAGCAGGACTAGCGGGGGGGCCGGTGGTGTGACCCAGTACTTC.

This clonotype was counted ten times or more. The J gene is TRBJ1-1, the V gene TRBV11-3; weak D call: TRBD1 (5 bases). Germline V gene data show CDR1 as SGHNT and CDR2 as YENEEA. The V end lost 3 bases, the J end lost 4 bases, and 24 bases lay between the germline ends. This CDR3 is 18 amino acids long. CDR3 coding DNA: TGTGCCAGCAGCTTGGACTCCCGGGACGGCTCAGGGAGCACTGAAGCTTTCTTT. It yields the protein CASSLDSRDGSGSTEAFF. The full variable domain, its missing parts supplied by reference TRBV11-3 and TRBJ1-1, is EAGVVQSPRYKIIEKKQPVAFWCNPISGHNTLYWYLQNLGQGPELLIRYENEEAVDDSQLPKDRFSAERLKGVDSTLKIQPAELGDSAVYLCASSLDSRDGSGSTEAFFGQGTRLTVV.

The V gene is TRBV6-1, the J gene TRBJ1-6, with no clear D. Trimming stripped 5 bases from V and 0 bases from J, with 11 bases between. CDR1 and CDR2 from the germline V gene are MNHNS and SASEGT. CDR3 length: 16 amino acids. The CDR3 DNA reads as TGTGCCAGCAGTCTGACGCAGAGCTCCTATAATTCACCCCTCCACTTT. Translating gives CASSLTQSSYNSPLHF.

Comments on this clonotype: Being one base from a much bigger clone, this may be a read error. The V call is TRBV13, the J call TRBJ2-7; 10 bases agree with TRBD2. Losses at the gene ends were 4 bases for V and 7 bases for J; bases not matched to a gene: 13. Germline-derived CDR1 and CDR2 are PRHDT and FYEKMQ (reference sequence). CDR3 length: 16 amino acids. CDR3 nucleotide sequence: TGTGCCAGCAGCTCCCTCGGGACTAGCGAGTCGGATGAGCAGTACTTC. Protein product: CASSSLGTSESDEQYF.